Each of the 27 T cell receptor beta chains below was sequenced from the same sample in a study of radiation and T cells in renal cell carcinoma (TCRdb year 2020). The library was produced with the immunoSEQ multiplex PCR assay. The table comes from immuneACCESS by way of TCRdb, which keeps in-frame sequences with V and J called. Part of the clones is missing from these tables; in studies checked, under half for an unresolved V gene and the rest for unknown reasons. This sample lists 140,000 to 150,000 clones; 70% to 90% were detected once. The ten largest make up less than 20% of the sample. The sample's time point label is to be understood as: blood 4 weeks post-SBRT, at nephrectomy. The treatment or condition label here, explained by the study, means: 15 Gy SBRT to primary tumor, nephrectomy 4 weeks later. The sequenced sample was blood, obtained from a patient whose treatment included radiotherapy and nephrectomy. The receptor source for this set is a woman in her forties or fifties with renal cell carcinoma.

V and J are TRBV18 and TRBJ1-2, with D possibly matching TRBD1 (5 bases). Deletions cut 3 bases from V and 0 bases from J, with 8 bases between. Germline-derived CDR1 and CDR2 are KGHSH and LQKENI. This CDR3 has 14 residues. The chain's CDR3 is CASSPDMANYGYTF. In nucleotides, the CDR3 is TGTGCCAGCTCACCGGACATGGCTAACTATGGCTACACCTTC.

This clone was counted a few times. The chain links TRBV7-8 to TRBJ2-5; D possibly corresponds to TRBD1 (6 bases). The CDR3 is made up of 14 amino acids. From germline, CDR1 is SGHVS and CDR2 FQNEAQ. The V end lost 6 bases, the J end lost 2 bases, and 13 bases lay between the germline ends. The DNA for the CDR3 is TGTGCCAGCAGGGAACGCAGGGGACAAGAGACCCAGTACTTC. It translates to CASRERRGQETQYF.

This clone is termed medium-sized. J is TRBJ1-2 and V is TRBV30, with D tentatively TRBD1 (6 bases). The CDR3 runs to 13 residues. Between the trimmed V and J ends, which lost 3 bases and 6 bases, there was a span of 14 bases. Germline V CDR1 and CDR2: GTSNPN, SVGIG (reference sequence). CDR3 DNA: TGTGCCTGGAGGATAGGGGGTGTGGATGGCTACACCTTC. Amino acid sequence: CAWRIGGVDGYTF.

This rearrangement joins TRBV4-2 to TRBJ1-4, with a weak D call TRBD1 (5 bases). V was shortened by 3 bases and J by 3 bases, with 8 bases between the two germline ends. The CDR3 length is 14 residues. Looked up from germline, CDR1 is LGHNA and CDR2 is YNFKEQ. CDR3 sequence reads: CASSQGRANEKLFF. The DNA for the CDR3 is TGTGCCAGCAGCCAGGGACGAGCTAATGAAAAACTGTTTTTT.

This chain links TRBV29-1 with TRBJ1-2; no reliable D call. V lost 0 bases, J lost 5 bases, and 4 bases lay in between. Looked up from germline, CDR1 is SQVTM and CDR2 is ANQGSEA. The CDR3 contains 11 residues. The DNA of the CDR3 is TGCAGCGTTGAAGATAAGTATGGCTACACCTTC. Translating it yields CSVEDKYGYTF.

The genes are TRBV27 and TRBJ2-7; weak D call: TRBD2 (6 bases). Trimming pared 3 bases from V and 2 bases from J, leaving 8 bases between. The CDR3 consists of 13 residues. CDR1 and CDR2 (germline): MNHEY, SMNVEV (reference sequence). This chain's CDR3 is CASSLREAYEQYF. In nucleotides, the CDR3 is TGTGCCAGCAGTTTGAGGGAGGCCTACGAGCAGTACTTC.

The gene calls are TRBV9 and TRBJ2-1, with D tentatively TRBD1 (6 bases). Trimming removed 2 bases from V and 9 bases from J, with 18 bases in between. Germline loops: CDR1 SGDLS, CDR2 YYNGEE. The CDR3 totals 15 residues. The CDR3 bases are TGTGCCAGCAGCGTGGACAGTGGGAAACACAGTGAGCAGTTCTTC. Translating gives CASSVDSGKHSEQFF. Complete variable domain (other parts from reference TRBV9 and TRBJ2-1): DSGVTQTPKHLITATGQRVTLRCSPRSGDLSVYWYQQSLDQGLQFLIQYYNGEERAKGNILERFSAQQFPDLHSELNLSSLELGDSALYFCASSVDSGKHSEQFFGPGTRLTVL.

The chain recombines TRBV7-2 with TRBJ2-7; the D is unclear. Looked up from germline, CDR1 is SGHTA and CDR2 is FQGNSA. V lost 1 base and J 4 bases, leaving 14 bases between the germline ends. The CDR3 is 15 residues long. CDR3 nucleotide sequence: TGTGCCAGCAGCTTAGATATATTACGGTTATACGAGCAGTACTTC. It translates to CASSLDILRLYEQYF.

J is TRBJ2-3 and V is TRBV4-3, with 10 bases identical to TRBD2. J lost 5 bases, V lost 1 base, and 6 bases had no gene match. Looked up from germline, CDR1 is LGHNA and CDR2 is YSLEER. The CDR3 covers 16 residues. The CDR3 is CASSQGVAGGQDTQYF. The CDR3 nucleotides are TGCGCCAGCAGCCAAGGGGTAGCGGGAGGTCAAGATACGCAGTATTTT.

This rearrangement joins TRBV9 to TRBJ1-2; D not certain. Germline V gene data show CDR1 as SGDLS and CDR2 as YYNGEE. The CDR3 is 12 amino acids. The V end lost 4 bases, the J end lost 2 bases, and 6 bases lay between the germline ends. The CDR3 nucleotides are TGTGCCAGCAGCTCTGAAAACTATGGCTACACCTTC. Translation gives CASSSENYGYTF.

This clone was seen more than once but under ten times. A junction boundary mismatches the germline segment, possibly from a read error. This rearrangement joins TRBV7-2 to TRBJ2-5; D is possibly TRBD2 (6 bases). The CDR3 has 11 amino acids. Germline V gives CDR1 SGHTA, CDR2 FQGNSA. The CDR3 is CASSLAERVDF. The CDR3 nucleotides read TGTGCCAGCAGCTTAGCGGAGCGGGTGGACTTC.

The chain uses TRBV9 and TRBJ2-6; D gene ambiguous. V lost 3 bases and J lost 0, with 4 bases in between. This CDR3 comprises 14 residues. Per the germline V gene, CDR1 is SGDLS and CDR2 is YYNGEE. Written as DNA, the CDR3 is TGTGCCAGCAGCGGTAGCTCTGGGGCCAACGTCCTGACTTTC. It is translated as CASSGSSGANVLTF.

This clone was counted once. V and J are TRBV5-4 and TRBJ2-7, with 8 bases identical to TRBD1. Germline-derived CDR1 and CDR2 are SGHNT and YYREEE (reference sequence). Trimming removed 0 bases from V and 4 bases from J; junction bases left unmatched: 6. This CDR3 has 15 amino acids. The CDR3 protein is CASSLGGTGFYEQYF. The CDR3 DNA follows: TGTGCCAGCAGCTTGGGGGGGACAGGATTTTACGAGCAGTACTTC.

V and J are TRBV28 and TRBJ1-5, with D uncertain. V was cut by 4 bases and J by 4 bases, with 8 bases left in between. The V gene's germline CDR1 is MDHEN and CDR2 SYDVKM. The CDR3 is 13 amino acids. The CDR3 nucleotides are TGTGCCAGCAGTTACGACGGGAATCAGCCCCAGCATTTT. Its protein product is CASSYDGNQPQHF. The full variable domain, completed using reference TRBV28 and TRBJ1-5, is DVKVTQSSRYLVKRTGEKVFLECVQDMDHENMFWYRQDPGLGLRLIYFSYDVKMKEKGDIPEGYSVSREKKERFSLILESASTNQTSMYLCASSYDGNQPQHFGDGTRLSIL.

V gene TRBV20-1 combines with J gene TRBJ2-5, with unresolved D. V was pared by 6 bases and J by 1 base, with 6 bases between. Germline-derived CDR1 and CDR2 are DFQATT and SNEGSKA (reference sequence). The CDR3 totals 11 residues. The CDR3 loop reads CSAPLQETQYF. In nucleotides, the CDR3 is TGCAGTGCCCCCCTCCAAGAGACCCAGTACTTC.

The chain couples TRBV14 to TRBJ2-5; 8 positions agree with TRBD1. The DNA matches TRBJ2-7 better at its end, which makes the J call doubtful. The CDR3 extends over 14 amino acids. Germline CDR1 and CDR2: SGHDN and FVKESK. CDR3 protein: CASSQERDRYEQYF. In nucleotides, the CDR3 is TGTGCCAGCAGCCAAGAACGGGACAGGTACGAGCAGTACTTC.

The CDR3 reads CAISEPPEQYF. As DNA, the CDR3 is TGTGCCATCAGTGAACCCCCCGAGCAGTACTTC. J is TRBJ2-7 and V is TRBV10-3, with unresolved D. Deletions cut 3 bases from V and 6 bases from J, with 6 bases between. The CDR3 covers 11 residues. Germline CDR1 ENHRY, CDR2 SYGVKD.

V and J are TRBV11-2 and TRBJ1-2, with D possibly being TRBD1 (6 bases). Trimming took 1 base from V and 5 from J, leaving 11 bases between them. CDR1 is SGHAT and CDR2 is FQNNGV in the germline V gene. CDR3 length equals 14 residues. CDR3 sequence reads: CASSLVAGDYGYTF. Here the CDR3 DNA reads TGTGCCAGCAGCTTAGTCGCAGGGGATTATGGCTACACCTTC.

This clone showed up just a few times. The chain joins TRBV2 to TRBJ1-1; the D is unclear. The CDR3 loop spans 13 amino acids. The ends were cut back, 6 bases at V and 0 bases at J, with 8 bases in the middle. Per the germline V gene, CDR1 is SNHLY and CDR2 is FYNNEI. In DNA, the CDR3 is TGTGCCAGCAGGGGAGATCTGAACACTGAAGCTTTCTTT. It is translated as CASRGDLNTEAFF.

The chain combines TRBV29-1 with TRBJ1-2, with D possibly being TRBD1 (6 bases). Trimming left V 4 bases short and J 7 bases short, with 16 bases between. Germline assignment: CDR1 SQVTM and CDR2 ANQGSEA. The length of the CDR3 is 13 residues. The CDR3 loop reads CSVVSSGARGYTF. The CDR3, as DNA: TGCAGCGTTGTTTCGTCAGGGGCGCGTGGCTACACCTTC. The variable domain in full, with the rest retrieved from reference TRBV29-1 and TRBJ1-2, is SAVISQKPSRDICQRGTSLTIQCQVDSQVTMMFWYRQQPGQSLTLIATANQGSEATYESGFVIDKFPISRPNLTFSTLTVSNMSPEDSSIYLCSVVSSGARGYTFGSGTRLTVV.

The rearrangement uses TRBV5-6 and TRBJ2-2; the D is unclear. In germline, CDR1 is SGHDT, CDR2 YYEEEE. This CDR3 spans 15 amino acids. The ends were cut back, 4 bases at V and 6 bases at J, with 16 bases in the middle. This CDR3 is CASSGPYWRAGELFF. DNA for the CDR3: TGTGCCAGCAGCGGCCCGTATTGGCGCGCCGGGGAGCTGTTTTTT. Based on the CDR3 plus reference TRBV5-6 and TRBJ2-2, the full variable domain is DAGVTQSPTHLIKTRGQQVTLRCSPKSGHDTVSWYQQALGQGPQFIFQYYEEEERQRGNFPDRFSGHQFPNYSSELNVNALLLGDSALYLCASSGPYWRAGELFFGEGSRLTVL.

The chain combines TRBV27 with TRBJ2-5; 8 bases fit TRBD2. J was trimmed by 1 base and V by 5 bases; bases with no gene match: 12. Per germline, CDR1 MNHEY and CDR2 SMNVEV (reference sequence). The CDR3 is 17 residues long. The CDR3 protein is CASSPRGDVSFQETQYF. The CDR3 region has the DNA TGTGCCAGCAGTCCGCGGGGGGACGTAAGCTTCCAAGAGACCCAGTACTTC.

This chain uses TRBV10-2 with TRBJ1-2, with D possibly TRBD1 on 5 matching bases. The germline gives CDR1 WSHSY, CDR2 SAAADI. V dropped 5 bases and J dropped 3 bases, with 13 bases sitting between them. The CDR3 length is 14 residues. The CDR3 here is CASSPSGAYYGYTF. As DNA, the CDR3 is TGCGCCAGCAGTCCCAGTGGGGCTTACTATGGCTACACCTTC.

V usage is TRBV5-1 and J usage is TRBJ2-1, with 9 nucleotides matching TRBD2. J gave up 3 bases and V 1 base, and 8 bases lay outside the gene matches. The CDR3 is 17 residues long. Looked up from germline, CDR1 is SGHRS and CDR2 is YFSETQ. This chain's CDR3 is CASSLTISGSNYNEQFF. The CDR3, as DNA: TGCGCCAGCAGCTTGACTATTAGCGGGAGTAACTACAATGAGCAGTTCTTC.

J is TRBJ2-3 and V is TRBV7-9; D is unresolved. Between the trimmed V and J ends, which lost 3 bases and 4 bases, there was a span of 17 bases. Germline CDR1 and CDR2: SEHNR and FQNEAQ (reference sequence). CDR3 length: 16 amino acids. The CDR3 reads CASSLGELLGADTQYF. CDR3 DNA sequence: TGTGCCAGCAGCTTGGGCGAGCTCCTTGGCGCAGATACGCAGTATTTT.

V gene TRBV11-2 combines with J gene TRBJ1-1; possibly TRBD1 for D (6 bases). CDR3 length: 16 amino acids. The germline V and J ends were trimmed by 5 bases and 0 bases, with 16 bases remaining between them. Germline values: CDR1 SGHAT, CDR2 FQNNGV. The CDR3 bases are TGTGCCAGCAGCCGCGGGTGGGGGGACATGAACACTGAAGCTTTCTTT. Protein sequence: CASSRGWGDMNTEAFF.

V gene TRBV1 combines with J gene TRBJ1-5. TRBV1 is an annotated pseudogene. The CDR3 length is 16 residues. The CDR3, as DNA: TGCACCAGCAGCCTTCCACGATCCGTTAGCAATCAGCCCCAGCATTTT. As protein: CTSSLPRSVSNQPQHF.